The 18 T cell receptor beta chains in this list originate from one sample, sequenced in a study of blood T cell repertoires in COVID-19. Measured with immunoSEQ multiplex PCR; TCRdb has only the in-frame clones, and not every one. This sample has about 350,000 clones, with more than 85% found just once. Sequenced sample: PBMCs or T cells enriched from blood (not recorded which). The receptors shown here come from a woman aged 25 to 39 who had recovered from COVID-19.

This clone came up a few times. This chain's CDR3 is CASSLRGPVGNEQFF. CDR3 in DNA: TGCGCCAGCAGCCTAAGGGGCCCTGTCGGCAATGAGCAGTTCTTC. The rearrangement uses TRBV4-1 and TRBJ2-1, with D possibly TRBD1 on 5 matching bases. In germline, CDR1 is MGHRA, CDR2 YSYEKL. With 4 bases removed from V and 6 bases from J, the gap between germline ends came to 16 bases. The CDR3 runs to 15 residues.

The chain combines TRBV7-2 with TRBJ2-2; 14 bases fit TRBD2. Unmatched junction bases numbered 8, after V lost 4 bases and J lost 4 bases. The CDR3 length is 18 residues. Germline CDR1 SGHTA, CDR2 FQGNSA. CDR3 in DNA: TGTGCCAGCAGCTACAAACCGGGACTAGCGGGGGTCACCGGGGAGCTGTTTTTT. Translated, it gives CASSYKPGLAGVTGELFF.

V and J are TRBV28 and TRBJ1-6; TRBD1 might be the D (5 bases). CDR1 is MDHEN, CDR2 SYDVKM, per germline. The CDR3 length is 18 residues. The V end was cut by 3 bases, the J end by 0 bases, with 15 bases between. CDR3 DNA: TGTGCCAGCAGTTTTGGGCAGCGGGGGGGCTCCTATAATTCACCCCTCCACTTT. Encoded protein: CASSFGQRGGSYNSPLHF. Together with reference TRBV28 and TRBJ1-6, the CDR3 gives the full variable domain: DVKVTQSSRYLVKRTGEKVFLECVQDMDHENMFWYRQDPGLGLRLIYFSYDVKMKEKGDIPEGYSVSREKKERFSLILESASTNQTSMYLCASSFGQRGGSYNSPLHFGNGTRLTVT.

DNA for the CDR3: TGCGCCAGCAGCTTGGGTTCGGGTGGAGAGACCCAGTACTTC. This sequence encodes CASSLGSGGETQYF. The chain couples TRBV5-1 to TRBJ2-5; no definite D call. This CDR3 is built from 14 residues. V shed 0 bases and J shed 4 bases, with 10 bases lying between them. CDR1 and CDR2 (germline): SGHRS, YFSETQ.

The V gene is TRBV30, the J gene TRBJ2-7; 12 bases line up with TRBD2. Germline CDR1 reads GTSNPN; CDR2 reads SVGIG (reference sequence). V was clipped by 3 bases and J by 4 bases; unmatched bases: 4. The CDR3 consists of 14 residues. CDR3 in DNA: TGTGCCTGGAGGACCGGGACTAGCGGGTACGAGCAGTACTTC. Its protein is CAWRTGTSGYEQYF.

This chain uses TRBV24-1 with TRBJ1-5; 10 bases match TRBD1. J was trimmed by 5 bases and V by 4 bases; bases with no gene match: 4. CDR3 size: 15 residues. Germline CDR1 is KGHDR and CDR2 is SFDVKD. In DNA, the CDR3 is TGTGCCACCAGTGACACGGGACAGGGGTATCAGCCCCAGCATTTT. Residues: CATSDTGQGYQPQHF.

V and J are TRBV9 and TRBJ2-1; D not resolved. CDR1 is SGDLS and CDR2 is YYNGEE in the germline V gene. V lost 0 bases and J 0 bases, leaving 10 bases between the germline ends. The CDR3 contains 16 residues. The CDR3 bases are TGTGCCAGCAGCGTAGGGGCAGTACCCTCCTACAATGAGCAGTTCTTC. Its translation: CASSVGAVPSYNEQFF.

V usage is TRBV19 and J usage is TRBJ1-5; tentatively, D is TRBD1 (6 bases). Trimming shortened V by 6 bases and J by 0 bases, and 15 bases separated the two germline ends. The germline gives CDR1 LNHDA, CDR2 SQIVND (reference sequence). This CDR3 has 16 amino acids. This CDR3 is CASRNSPTGSNQPQHF. CDR3 nucleotide sequence: TGTGCCAGTAGAAATTCGCCGACAGGTAGCAATCAGCCCCAGCATTTT.

This chain joins TRBV5-4 and TRBJ2-1; D is perhaps TRBD2 (6 bases). Germline CDR1 is SGHNT and CDR2 is YYREEE (reference sequence). V lost 3 bases and J 1 base, leaving 14 bases between the germline ends. This CDR3 spans 16 amino acids. In DNA form, the CDR3 reads TGTGCCAGCAGCTCGCTTAGCGGCGGGTCCTACAATGAGCAGTTCTTC. It specifies CASSSLSGGSYNEQFF.

V usage is TRBV5-6 and J usage is TRBJ1-2; 8 bases match TRBD1. The CDR3 length is 19 residues. The V gene's germline CDR1 is SGHDT and CDR2 YYEEEE. V lost 2 bases and J lost 0; bases outside the gene matches: 15. In DNA, the CDR3 is TGTGCCAGCAGCTTCCAAGTGGGACAGGTACCGCACGCTAACTATGGCTACACCTTC. Its translation is CASSFQVGQVPHANYGYTF.

The chain joins TRBV7-8 to TRBJ1-1, with D possibly being TRBD1 (6 bases). In germline, CDR1 is SGHVS, CDR2 FQNEAQ. Trimming shortened V by 0 bases and J by 1 base, and 9 bases separated the two germline ends. CDR3 length: 15 amino acids. The CDR3 protein is CASSLAGHSNTEAFF. CDR3 DNA sequence: TGTGCCAGCAGCTTAGCGGGACATTCGAACACTGAAGCTTTCTTT. The whole variable domain, remainder taken from reference TRBV7-8 and TRBJ1-1, is GAGVSQSPRYKVAKRGQDVALRCDPISGHVSLFWYQQALGQGPEFLTYFQNEAQLDKSGLPSDRFFAERPEGSVSTLKIQRTQQEDSAVYLCASSLAGHSNTEAFFGQGTRLTVV.

The chain has TRBV3-1 (or the pseudogene TRBV3-2) and TRBJ2-7, with 12 nucleotides matching TRBD2. The germline V gene encodes CDR1 LGHDT and CDR2 YNNKEL (reference sequence). Unmatched junction bases numbered 4, after V lost 2 bases and J lost 5 bases. The CDR3 sequence is 15 residues long. The CDR3 DNA reads TGTGCCAGCAGCCAATGGACTAGCGGGGCCCACGAGCAGTACTTC. It is translated as CASSQWTSGAHEQYF.

This chain connects TRBV4-3 to TRBJ2-7; 7 bases match TRBD1. Germline values: CDR1 LGHNA, CDR2 YSLEER. The CDR3 consists of 15 residues. The V segment lost 0 bases and the J segment 2 bases; nucleotides outside the gene matches: 4. The CDR3: CASSQEARGTYEQYF. The CDR3 bases are TGCGCCAGCAGCCAAGAAGCCAGGGGGACCTACGAGCAGTACTTC.

The V gene is TRBV28, the J gene TRBJ2-1, with 10 bases that match TRBD2. With V trimmed by 5 bases and J by 3 bases, 4 bases remained unmatched. This CDR3 region has 15 residues. Germline CDR1 and CDR2: MDHEN and SYDVKM. The CDR3 loop reads CASSILAGDYNEQFF. Here the CDR3 DNA reads TGTGCCAGCAGTATCCTAGCGGGGGACTACAATGAGCAGTTCTTC. Variable domain in full (rest from reference TRBV28 and TRBJ2-1): DVKVTQSSRYLVKRTGEKVFLECVQDMDHENMFWYRQDPGLGLRLIYFSYDVKMKEKGDIPEGYSVSREKKERFSLILESASTNQTSMYLCASSILAGDYNEQFFGPGTRLTVL.

The genes are TRBV5-1 and TRBJ2-5, with TRBD2 identical over 12 bases. Germline-derived CDR1 and CDR2 are SGHRS and YFSETQ. The CDR3 contains 15 residues. J was trimmed by 3 bases and V by 2 bases; bases with no gene match: 2. CDR3 DNA sequence: TGCGCCAGCAGCTTCAGGACTAGCGGGGAAGAGACCCAGTACTTC. It encodes CASSFRTSGEETQYF.

This clone was counted once. The chain links TRBV5-5 to TRBJ1-6, with 9 bases lining up with TRBD1. This CDR3 spans 16 amino acids. Trimming removed 3 bases from V and 6 bases from J; junction bases left unmatched: 7. Germline loops: CDR1 SGHKS, CDR2 YYEKEE (reference sequence). Written as DNA, the CDR3 is TGTGCCAGCAGCTCGACAGGGGGGTCTCGTAATTCACCCCTCCACTTT. This translates into CASSSTGGSRNSPLHF.

The chain uses TRBV7-8 and TRBJ1-6; unclear D gene. The CDR3 is 13 amino acids. The germline gives CDR1 SGHVS, CDR2 FQNEAQ. Trimming pared 1 base from V and 8 bases from J, leaving 6 bases between. This CDR3 reads CASSLERDSPLHF. As DNA, the CDR3 is TGTGCCAGCAGCTTAGAGAGGGATTCACCCCTCCACTTT.

V and J are TRBV28 and TRBJ2-5; 9 positions match TRBD2. This CDR3 has 14 residues. Losses at the gene ends were 3 bases for V and 9 bases for J; bases not matched to a gene: 8. Germline V gene sequence: CDR1 MDHEN, CDR2 SYDVKM. Written as DNA, the CDR3 is TGTGCCAGCAGTTTGCTAGCGGGGCCCGGGGCCCAGTACTTC. Amino acid sequence: CASSLLAGPGAQYF.